This T cell receptor beta chain derives from a study of T-cell memory formation after mild COVID-19. Study background: The study found TCR clusters largely donor specific.

Constant-segment primers were used for 5'RACE, and the resulting TCR alpha and TCR beta cDNA libraries carried sample barcodes and UMIs. In TCRdb, the 5' RACE reads were re-called with MiXCR into one record per CDR3 protein. The data contain about 33,000 distinct CDR3 sequences, around a fifth of them singletons. The CDR3 covers 15 residues. Germline CDR1 is LNHDA and CDR2 is SQIVND (reference sequence). Trimming removed 3 bases from V and 2 bases from J, with 13 bases in between. Study-wide results and limits: Pre-infection memory contained some responding clones, which suggested that cross-reactive memory had joined.

About this clonotype itself: Its antigen is still unknown.

This sequence was found in an adult who had mild COVID-19 (a few samples of this study predate the infection). Cell type and time point are not known. This sequence joins TRBV19 and TRBJ1-1; no clear D gene. Material: PBMCs or a T cell subset sorted from them (not recorded which). CDR3 loop: CASSIVYAGNTEAFF. The CDR3 bases are TGTGCCAGTAGTATTGTGTATGCAGGTAACACTGAAGCTTTCTTT.